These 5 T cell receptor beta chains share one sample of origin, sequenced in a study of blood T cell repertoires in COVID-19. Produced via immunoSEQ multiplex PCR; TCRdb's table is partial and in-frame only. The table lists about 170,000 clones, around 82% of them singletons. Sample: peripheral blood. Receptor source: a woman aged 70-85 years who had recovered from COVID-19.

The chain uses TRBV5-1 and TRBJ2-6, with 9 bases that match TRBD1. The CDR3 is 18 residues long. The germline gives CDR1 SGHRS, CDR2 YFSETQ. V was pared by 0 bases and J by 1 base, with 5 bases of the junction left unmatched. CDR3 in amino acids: CASSLGWTGASGANVLTF. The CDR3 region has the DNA TGCGCCAGCAGCTTGGGTTGGACAGGGGCGTCTGGGGCCAACGTCCTGACTTTC.

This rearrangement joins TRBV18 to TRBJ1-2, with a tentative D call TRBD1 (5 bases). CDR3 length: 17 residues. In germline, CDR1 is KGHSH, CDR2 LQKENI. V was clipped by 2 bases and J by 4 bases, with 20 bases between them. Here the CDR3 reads CASSPKGHDFLPYGYTF. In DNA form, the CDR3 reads TGTGCCAGCTCACCAAAAGGACACGATTTCTTGCCCTATGGCTACACCTTC.

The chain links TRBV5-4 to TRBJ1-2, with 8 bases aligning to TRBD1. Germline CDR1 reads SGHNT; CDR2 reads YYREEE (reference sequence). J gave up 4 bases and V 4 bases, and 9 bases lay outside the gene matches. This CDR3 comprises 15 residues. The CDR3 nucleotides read TGTGCCAGCAGCCTGGAGCAGGGGGCAGGCTATGGCTACACCTTC. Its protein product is CASSLEQGAGYGYTF.

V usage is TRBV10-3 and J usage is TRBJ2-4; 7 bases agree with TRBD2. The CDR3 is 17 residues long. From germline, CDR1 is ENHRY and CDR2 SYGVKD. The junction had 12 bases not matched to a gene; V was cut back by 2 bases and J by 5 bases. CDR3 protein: CAISEGRGSGVQNIQYF. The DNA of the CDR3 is TGTGCCATCAGTGAGGGGAGGGGATCTGGGGTCCAAAACATTCAGTACTTC.

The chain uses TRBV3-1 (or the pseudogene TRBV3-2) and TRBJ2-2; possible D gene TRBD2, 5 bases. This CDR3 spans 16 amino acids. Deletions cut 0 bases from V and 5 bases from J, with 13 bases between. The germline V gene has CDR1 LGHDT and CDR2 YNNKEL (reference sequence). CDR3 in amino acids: CASSQDRTPMTGELFF. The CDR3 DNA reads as TGTGCCAGCAGCCAAGATAGGACTCCCATGACCGGGGAGCTGTTTTTT.